This entry describes one T cell receptor beta chain. Its specificity is unknown. TCRdb keeps only in-frame clones here, not all; method: immunoSEQ multiplex PCR. The data show 80,000 to 100,000 clones, 80% to 90% seen once. The data stem from a study of T cell responses to AZD1222 COVID-19 vaccine. Findings and limits, study-wide: Among vaccine-associated CD4 TCRs, coverage spanned spike, with dominance at 160-218 and 743-854. The reported proportion of spike-specific TCRs targeting unmutated variant regions was nearly half. Females outnumbered males among donors, who were mostly white British; clonal diversity was possibly underestimated.

This clonotype was obtained from an adult who received the AZD1222 COVID-19 vaccine. The sequences come from peripheral blood, collected 28 days after the second AZD1222 dose.

The CDR3 sequence is CASSLIPGEMETQYF. CDR3 in DNA: TGCGCCAGCAGCTTAATTCCGGGAGAGATGGAGACCCAGTACTTC. This sequence joins TRBV5-1 and TRBJ2-5, with a tentative D call TRBD2 (6 bases). CDR1 SGHRS and CDR2 YFSETQ come from the germline V gene. V shed 2 bases and J shed 5 bases, with 16 bases lying between them. The CDR3 has 15 residues.